This entry lists 5 T cell receptor beta chains sequenced from one sample in a study of blood T cell repertoires in COVID-19. Generated by immunoSEQ multiplex PCR, the TCRdb table keeps only in-frame clones and is missing some. The profile covers 59,000 or so clones, with 73% appearing a single time and roughly a sixth taken by the ten largest. Sequenced: peripheral blood. These receptor sequences come from a woman in her fifties or sixties with active or convalescent COVID-19.

The genes are TRBV5-4 and TRBJ1-3; tentative D call: TRBD1 (6 bases). Per the germline V gene, CDR1 is SGHNT and CDR2 is YYREEE (reference sequence). With 0 bases removed from V and 6 bases from J, the gap between germline ends came to 7 bases. The CDR3 totals 13 residues. This CDR3 is CASSLGTENTIYF. CDR3 nucleotides: TGTGCCAGCAGCTTGGGGACAGAAAACACCATATATTTT.

The CDR3 DNA is TGTGCCAGCCAGACAGGGCCCTACGAGCAGTACTTC. Amino acid sequence: CASQTGPYEQYF. The chain is built from TRBV7-9 and TRBJ2-7, with 7 bases fitting TRBD1. The CDR3 runs 12 residues. CDR1 SEHNR and CDR2 FQNEAQ come from the germline V gene (reference sequence). J lost 2 bases, V lost 8 bases, and 3 bases had no gene match.

This clone showed up just once. The rearrangement uses TRBV19 and TRBJ2-2; no clear D. The CDR3 totals 14 residues. V was cut by 4 bases and J by 1 base, with 7 bases left in between. CDR1 is LNHDA and CDR2 is SQIVND in the germline V gene (reference sequence). The CDR3 loop is CASSNFMNTGELFF. The DNA for the CDR3 is TGTGCCAGTAGTAATTTTATGAACACCGGGGAGCTGTTTTTT.

This clone appeared a single time. The chain links TRBV5-1 to TRBJ2-1; 8 nucleotides align to TRBD2. Germline lookup yields CDR1 SGHRS and CDR2 YFSETQ. The CDR3 has 17 residues. The J segment lost 0 bases and the V segment lost 2 bases, leaving 7 bases of the junction unmatched. The CDR3 nucleotides are TGCGCCAGCAGCTTAAGATTACTAGCGGCCTCCTACAATGAGCAGTTCTTC. Protein: CASSLRLLAASYNEQFF.

The rearrangement uses TRBV6-4 and TRBJ1-1; a weak D match, TRBD1 (6 bases). Germline V CDR1 and CDR2: MRHNA, SNTAGT. V dropped 2 bases and J dropped 8 bases, with 15 bases sitting between them. There are 14 residues in the CDR3. CDR3 coding DNA: TGTGCCAGCAGTGACCGGGCACAGGGTGCAGAAGCTTTCTTT. Translating it yields CASSDRAQGAEAFF.